This T cell receptor (beta chain) was observed in a study of radiotherapy plus CTLA-4 blockade in lung cancer. About the research overall: Objective response was observed in about 19% of patients, and disease control in approximately 30%.

Points from the study as a whole: Alongside interferon-beta, early blood T cell clone dynamics were reportedly the best predictor of response.

Worth noting for this clone: Antigen unknown.

The CDR3 covers 15 residues. The germline CDR1 and CDR2 sequences are SGHTA and FQGNSA. V lost 5 bases and J 0 bases, leaving 13 bases between the germline ends. Generated by immunoSEQ multiplex PCR, the TCRdb table keeps only in-frame clones and is missing some. Found here are 62,000 or so clones, 79% of them singletons; the top ten hold roughly a tenth. The rearrangement joins TRBV7-2 to TRBJ1-2; D is unclear. The receptor comes from a human donor with non-small cell lung cancer who had a complete response to radiotherapy plus ipilimumab. This specimen was peripheral blood, taken from a patient treated with radiotherapy plus ipilimumab. The CDR3 reads CASSPGRVANYGYTF. The CDR3 coding sequence is TGTGCCAGCAGCCCCGGGAGGGTAGCTAACTATGGCTACACCTTC.